This T cell receptor beta chain was captured by sequencing in a study of regulatory T cells in long-lasting Graves disease. General study findings and limits: Relative to new patients (roughly 900), persistent patients exhibited greater sharing of public clonotypes (around 2,700). TRBV28, TRBJ1-2 and TRBJ2-5 emerged as the favored segments in persistent disease. Sample size, which was small, may have reduced accuracy.

Note on this clonotype: Its antigen is currently unknown.

V shed 5 bases and J shed 4 bases, with 17 bases lying between them. This CDR3 spans 15 amino acids. CDR1 and CDR2 from the germline V gene are SGHTA and FQGNSA. Time point noted: persistent/refractory GD, antithyroid drugs over 5 years with positive TRAb. PBMC RNA served as the TCR library source. It was American Thyroid Association guidelines that determined Graves' disease diagnosis. In building TCR beta libraries, iRepertoire HTBI primers were used together with Arm-PCR of CDR3 regions. TCRdb redid the calling of the multiplex PCR reads with MiXCR, one entry per CDR3 protein. The table lists hundreds of thousands of distinct CDR3 sequences, around 20% of them singletons.

This specimen was peripheral blood mononuclear cells (PBMCs), taken when the disease was refractory, from a patient treated with antithyroid drugs. The TCR sequence derives from a female donor with Graves disease. V and J are TRBV7-2 and TRBJ1-2; no definite D call. The DNA of the CDR3 is TGTGCCAGCAGCGAAGATCTTTGGGGAGGCTATGGCTACACCTTC. Protein: CASSEDLWGGYGYTF.